This T cell receptor (beta chain) emerged from a study of cytomegalovirus exposure and HLA in healthy donors. 13 Jbeta primers and 60 Vbeta primers were used for the PCR. Assay used: immunoSEQ multiplex PCR; TCRdb lists only in-frame clones, some missing. The table includes roughly 200,000 clones, approximately 79% detected once. Per the germline V gene, CDR1 is SGHDT and CDR2 is YYEEEE. The length of the CDR3 is 14 residues. Trimming cost V 0 bases and J 6 bases, with 12 bases left between them. The rearrangement uses TRBV5-6 and TRBJ1-1; D is unclear. The sequence was obtained from a man aged 45-60 years in good health and CMV-seronegative. The sequenced sample consisted of PBMCs. The CDR3 region is CASSLGVVFSEAFF. The CDR3 DNA reads TGTGCCAGCAGCTTGGGTGTTGTTTTCTCTGAAGCTTTCTTT. Supplemented by reference TRBV5-6 and TRBJ1-1, the full variable domain reads DAGVTQSPTHLIKTRGQQVTLRCSPKSGHDTVSWYQQALGQGPQFIFQYYEEEERQRGNFPDRFSGHQFPNYSSELNVNALLLGDSALYLCASSLGVVFSEAFFGQGTRLTVV.